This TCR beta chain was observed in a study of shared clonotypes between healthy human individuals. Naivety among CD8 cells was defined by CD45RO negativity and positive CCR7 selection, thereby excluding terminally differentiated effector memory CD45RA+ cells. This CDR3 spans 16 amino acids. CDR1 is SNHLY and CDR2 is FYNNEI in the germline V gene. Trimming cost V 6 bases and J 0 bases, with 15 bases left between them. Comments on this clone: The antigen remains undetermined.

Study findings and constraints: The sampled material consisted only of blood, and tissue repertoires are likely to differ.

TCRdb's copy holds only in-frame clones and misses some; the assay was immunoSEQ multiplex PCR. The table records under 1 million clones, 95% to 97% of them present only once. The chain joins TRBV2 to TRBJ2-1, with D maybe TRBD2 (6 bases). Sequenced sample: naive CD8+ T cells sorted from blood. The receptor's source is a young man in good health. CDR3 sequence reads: CASSWGLLVSYNEQFF. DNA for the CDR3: TGTGCCAGCAGCTGGGGACTCTTAGTCTCCTACAATGAGCAGTTCTTC.